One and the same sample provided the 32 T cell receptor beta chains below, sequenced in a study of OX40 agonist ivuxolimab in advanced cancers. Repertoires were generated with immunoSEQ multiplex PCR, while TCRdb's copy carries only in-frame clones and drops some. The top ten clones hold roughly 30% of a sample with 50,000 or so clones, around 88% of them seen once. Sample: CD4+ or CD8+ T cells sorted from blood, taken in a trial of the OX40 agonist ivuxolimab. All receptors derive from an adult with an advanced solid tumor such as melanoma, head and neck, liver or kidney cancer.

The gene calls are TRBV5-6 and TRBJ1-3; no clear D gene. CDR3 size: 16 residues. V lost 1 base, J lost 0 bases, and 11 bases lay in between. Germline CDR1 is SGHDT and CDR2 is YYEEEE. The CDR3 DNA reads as TGTGCCAGCAGCTTGTTCGGTGGAGACTCTGGAAACACCATATATTTT. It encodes CASSLFGGDSGNTIYF.

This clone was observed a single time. This CDR3 reads CAWSVAGSQPQHF. For the CDR3, the DNA is TGTGCCTGGAGTGTAGCCGGTAGTCAGCCCCAGCATTTT. The V call is TRBV30, the J call TRBJ1-5; D remains ambiguous. Germline V lookup: CDR1 GTSNPN, CDR2 SVGIG (reference sequence). Between the trimmed V and J ends, which lost 0 bases and 6 bases, there was a span of 9 bases. The CDR3 has 13 residues.

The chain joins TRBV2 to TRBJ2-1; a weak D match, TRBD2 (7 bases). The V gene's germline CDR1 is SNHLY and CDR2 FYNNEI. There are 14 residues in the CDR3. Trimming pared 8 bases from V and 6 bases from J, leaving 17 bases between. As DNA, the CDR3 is TGTGCCAGCGGGGAGGGGACACTCGGCAATGAGCAGTTCTTC. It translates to CASGEGTLGNEQFF.

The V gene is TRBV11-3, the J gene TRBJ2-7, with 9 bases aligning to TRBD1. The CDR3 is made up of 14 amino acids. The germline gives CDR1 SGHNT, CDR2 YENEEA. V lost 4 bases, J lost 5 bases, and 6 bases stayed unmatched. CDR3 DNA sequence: TGTGCCAGCAGCTCCCCGGGACAGGGTAACGAGCAGTACTTC. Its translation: CASSSPGQGNEQYF.

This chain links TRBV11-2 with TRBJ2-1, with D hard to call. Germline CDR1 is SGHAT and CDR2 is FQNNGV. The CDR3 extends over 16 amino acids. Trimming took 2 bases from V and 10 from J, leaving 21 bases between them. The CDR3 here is CASSLYLGPSGLEQFF. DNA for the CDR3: TGTGCCAGCAGCTTATATTTGGGCCCTTCCGGGTTAGAGCAGTTCTTC.

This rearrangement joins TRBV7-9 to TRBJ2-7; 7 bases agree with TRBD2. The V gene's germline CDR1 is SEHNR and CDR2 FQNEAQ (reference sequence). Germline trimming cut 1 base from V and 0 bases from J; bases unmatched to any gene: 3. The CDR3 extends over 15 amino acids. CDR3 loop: CASSLVGRSSYEQYF. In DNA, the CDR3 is TGTGCCAGCAGCTTAGTCGGGAGGAGCTCCTACGAGCAGTACTTC.

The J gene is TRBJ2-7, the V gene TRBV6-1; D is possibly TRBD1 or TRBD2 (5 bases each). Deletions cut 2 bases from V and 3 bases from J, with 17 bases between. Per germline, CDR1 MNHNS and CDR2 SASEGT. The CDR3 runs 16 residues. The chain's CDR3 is CASSEYSLGPIYEQYF. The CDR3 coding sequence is TGTGCCAGCAGTGAATATTCCCTGGGACCTATCTACGAGCAGTACTTC.

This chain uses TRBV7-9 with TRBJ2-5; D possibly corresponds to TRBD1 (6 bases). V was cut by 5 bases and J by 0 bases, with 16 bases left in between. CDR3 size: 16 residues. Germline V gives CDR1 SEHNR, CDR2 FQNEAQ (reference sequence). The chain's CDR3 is CASSSNAQGHQETQYF. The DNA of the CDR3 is TGTGCCAGCAGCAGTAACGCCCAGGGGCACCAAGAGACCCAGTACTTC.

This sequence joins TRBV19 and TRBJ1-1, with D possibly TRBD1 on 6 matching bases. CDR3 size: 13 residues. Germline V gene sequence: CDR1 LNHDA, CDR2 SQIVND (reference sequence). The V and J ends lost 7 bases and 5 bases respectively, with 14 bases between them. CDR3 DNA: TGTGCCAGTAACGGGGGCTGGGAAACTGAAGCTTTCTTT. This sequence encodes CASNGGWETEAFF.

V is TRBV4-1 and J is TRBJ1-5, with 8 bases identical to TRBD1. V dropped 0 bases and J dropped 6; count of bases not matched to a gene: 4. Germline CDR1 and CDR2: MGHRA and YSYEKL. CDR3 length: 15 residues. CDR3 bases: TGCGCCAGCAGCCAAGATGGACAGGGACTTCAGCCCCAGCATTTT. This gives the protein CASSQDGQGLQPQHF.

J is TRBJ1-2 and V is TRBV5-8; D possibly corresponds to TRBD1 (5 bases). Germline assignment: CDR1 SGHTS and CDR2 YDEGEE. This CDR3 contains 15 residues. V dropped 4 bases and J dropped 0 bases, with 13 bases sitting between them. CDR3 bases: TGTGCCAGCAGCCCGGGACCTTCTTCTAACTATGGCTACACCTTC. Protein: CASSPGPSSNYGYTF.

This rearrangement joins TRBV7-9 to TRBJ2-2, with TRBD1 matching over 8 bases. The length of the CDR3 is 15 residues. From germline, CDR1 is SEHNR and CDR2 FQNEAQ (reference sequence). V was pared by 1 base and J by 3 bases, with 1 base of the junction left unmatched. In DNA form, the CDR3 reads TGTGCCAGCAGCTTAGTGACAGGGGACACCGGGGAGCTGTTTTTT. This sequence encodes CASSLVTGDTGELFF.

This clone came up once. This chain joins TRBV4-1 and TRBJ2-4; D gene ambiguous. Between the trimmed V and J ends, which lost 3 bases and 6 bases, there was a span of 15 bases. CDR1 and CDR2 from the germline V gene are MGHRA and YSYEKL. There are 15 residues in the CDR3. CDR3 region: CASSQEGRPTNIQYF. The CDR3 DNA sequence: TGCGCCAGCAGCCAGGAAGGCCGCCCCACAAACATTCAGTACTTC.

As DNA, the CDR3 is TGTGCCAGCAGCGTCATGTTGACTAGTGATGAGCAGTTCTTC. Protein: CASSVMLTSDEQFF. This chain connects TRBV4-2 to TRBJ2-1, with D tentatively TRBD2 (6 bases). CDR3 length: 14 residues. Trimming cost V 5 bases and J 8 bases, with 16 bases left between them. Germline V gene data show CDR1 as LGHNA and CDR2 as YNFKEQ.

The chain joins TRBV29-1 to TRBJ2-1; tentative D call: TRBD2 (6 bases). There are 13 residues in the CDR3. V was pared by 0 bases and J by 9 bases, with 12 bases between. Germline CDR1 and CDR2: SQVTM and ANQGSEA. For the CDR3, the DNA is TGCAGCGTTGAAGACGAGACTAGTAGTGAGCAGTTCTTC. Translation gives CSVEDETSSEQFF.

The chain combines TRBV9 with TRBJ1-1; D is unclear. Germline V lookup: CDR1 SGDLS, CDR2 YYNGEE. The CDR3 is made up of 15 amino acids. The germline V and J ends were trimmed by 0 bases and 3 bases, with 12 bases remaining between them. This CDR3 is CASSVGASEDTEAFF. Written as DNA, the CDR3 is TGTGCCAGCAGCGTAGGGGCCTCCGAGGACACTGAAGCTTTCTTT. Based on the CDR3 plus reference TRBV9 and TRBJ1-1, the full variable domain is DSGVTQTPKHLITATGQRVTLRCSPRSGDLSVYWYQQSLDQGLQFLIQYYNGEERAKGNILERFSAQQFPDLHSELNLSSLELGDSALYFCASSVGASEDTEAFFGQGTRLTVV.

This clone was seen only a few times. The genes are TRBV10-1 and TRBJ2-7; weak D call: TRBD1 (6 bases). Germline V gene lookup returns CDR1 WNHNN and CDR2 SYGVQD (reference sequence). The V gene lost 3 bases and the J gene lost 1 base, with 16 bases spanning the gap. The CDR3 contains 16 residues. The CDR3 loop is CASSDSLAGDSYEQYF. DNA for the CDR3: TGCGCCAGCAGTGATAGTTTGGCAGGGGATTCCTACGAGCAGTACTTC.

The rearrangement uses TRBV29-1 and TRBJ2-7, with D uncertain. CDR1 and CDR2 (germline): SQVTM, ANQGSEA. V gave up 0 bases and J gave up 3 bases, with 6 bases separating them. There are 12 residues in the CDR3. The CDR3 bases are TGCAGCGTTGAAGAAGGCAACTACGAGCAGTACTTC. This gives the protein CSVEEGNYEQYF.

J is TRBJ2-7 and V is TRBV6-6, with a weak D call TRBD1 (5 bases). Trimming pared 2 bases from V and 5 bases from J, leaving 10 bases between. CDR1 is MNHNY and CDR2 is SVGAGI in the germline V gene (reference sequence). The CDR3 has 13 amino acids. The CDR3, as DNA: TGTGCCAGCAGTTACGGCAGGGTAGACGAGCAGTACTTC. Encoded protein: CASSYGRVDEQYF.

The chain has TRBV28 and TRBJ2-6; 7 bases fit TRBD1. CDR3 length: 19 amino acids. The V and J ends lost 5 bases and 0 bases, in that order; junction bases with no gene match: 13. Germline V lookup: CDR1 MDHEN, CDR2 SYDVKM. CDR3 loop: CASSPNLGTESSGANVLTF. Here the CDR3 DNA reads TGTGCCAGCAGTCCGAACCTCGGGACAGAGAGCTCTGGGGCCAACGTCCTGACTTTC.

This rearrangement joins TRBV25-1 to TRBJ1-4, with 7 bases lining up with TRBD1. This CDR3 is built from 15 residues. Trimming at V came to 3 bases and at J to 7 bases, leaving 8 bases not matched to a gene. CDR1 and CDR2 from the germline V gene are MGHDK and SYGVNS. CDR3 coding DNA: TGTGCCAGCAGTGATAGGGGGCGCAGAATTGAAAAACTGTTTTTT. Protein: CASSDRGRRIEKLFF. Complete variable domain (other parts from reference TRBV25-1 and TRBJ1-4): EADIYQTPRYLVIGTGKKITLECSQTMGHDKMYWYQQDPGMELHLIHYSYGVNSTEKGDLSSESTVSRIRTEHFPLTLESARPSHTSQYLCASSDRGRRIEKLFFGSGTQLSVL.

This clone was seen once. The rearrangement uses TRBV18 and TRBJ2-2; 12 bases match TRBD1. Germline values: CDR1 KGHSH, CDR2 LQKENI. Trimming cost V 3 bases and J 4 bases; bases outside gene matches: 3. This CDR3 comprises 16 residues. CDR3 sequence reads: CASSPGQGAFTGELFF. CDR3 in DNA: TGTGCCAGCTCACCGGGACAGGGGGCGTTCACCGGGGAGCTGTTTTTT.

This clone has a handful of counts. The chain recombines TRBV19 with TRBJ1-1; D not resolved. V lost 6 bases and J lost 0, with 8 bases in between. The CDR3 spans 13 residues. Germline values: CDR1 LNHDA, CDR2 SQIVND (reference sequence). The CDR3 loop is CASSGSMNTEAFF. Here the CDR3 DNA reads TGTGCCAGTAGCGGCTCGATGAACACTGAAGCTTTCTTT.

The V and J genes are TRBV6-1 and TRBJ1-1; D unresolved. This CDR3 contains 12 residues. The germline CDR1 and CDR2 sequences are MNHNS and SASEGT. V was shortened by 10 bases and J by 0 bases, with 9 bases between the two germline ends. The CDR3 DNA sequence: TGTGCCAACTCACGCATGAACACTGAAGCTTTCTTT. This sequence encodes CANSRMNTEAFF.

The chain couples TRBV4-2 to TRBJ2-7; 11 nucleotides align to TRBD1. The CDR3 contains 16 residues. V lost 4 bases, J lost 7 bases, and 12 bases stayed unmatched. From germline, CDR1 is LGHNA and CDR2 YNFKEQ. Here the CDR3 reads CASSPPPGQGVREQYF. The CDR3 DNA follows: TGTGCCAGCAGCCCGCCTCCGGGACAGGGGGTGCGGGAGCAGTACTTC.

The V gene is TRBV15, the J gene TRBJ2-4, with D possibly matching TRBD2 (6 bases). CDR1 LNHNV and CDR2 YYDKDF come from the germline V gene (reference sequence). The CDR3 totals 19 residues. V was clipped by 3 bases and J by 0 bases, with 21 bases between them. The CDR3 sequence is CATSSLAFSGALAKNIQYF. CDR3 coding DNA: TGTGCCACCAGCAGCTTGGCCTTTAGCGGTGCCCTAGCCAAAAACATTCAGTACTTC.

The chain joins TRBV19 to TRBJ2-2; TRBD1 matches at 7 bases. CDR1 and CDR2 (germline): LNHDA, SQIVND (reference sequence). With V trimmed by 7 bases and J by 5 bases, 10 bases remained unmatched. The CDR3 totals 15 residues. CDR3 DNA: TGTGCCAGTATCCCCGGGACAGCATCTACCGGGGAGCTGTTTTTT. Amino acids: CASIPGTASTGELFF.

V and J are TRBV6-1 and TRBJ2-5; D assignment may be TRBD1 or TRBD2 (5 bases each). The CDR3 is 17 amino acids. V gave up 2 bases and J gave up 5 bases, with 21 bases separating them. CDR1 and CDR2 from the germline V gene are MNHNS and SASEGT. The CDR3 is CASSELVVVSEGETQYF. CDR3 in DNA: TGTGCCAGCAGTGAACTGGTGGTGGTTTCCGAGGGGGAGACCCAGTACTTC.

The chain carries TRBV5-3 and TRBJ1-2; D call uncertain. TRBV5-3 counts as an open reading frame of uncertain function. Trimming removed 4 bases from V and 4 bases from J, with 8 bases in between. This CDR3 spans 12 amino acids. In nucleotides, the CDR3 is TGTGCCAGAAGCCCCAGGTGCTATGGCTACACCTTC. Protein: CARSPRCYGYTF.

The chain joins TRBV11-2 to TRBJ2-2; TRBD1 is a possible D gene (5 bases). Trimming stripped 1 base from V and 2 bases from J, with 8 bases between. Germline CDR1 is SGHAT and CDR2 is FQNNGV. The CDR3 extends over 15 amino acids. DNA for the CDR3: TGTGCCAGCAGCTTAGGCTGGGGCAACACCGGGGAGCTGTTTTTT. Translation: CASSLGWGNTGELFF.

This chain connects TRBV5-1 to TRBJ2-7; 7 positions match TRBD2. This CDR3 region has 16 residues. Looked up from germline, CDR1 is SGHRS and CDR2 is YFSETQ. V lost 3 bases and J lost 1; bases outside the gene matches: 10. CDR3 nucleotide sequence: TGCGCCAGCAGCTCGGGTATGGGACTAACTTCCTACGAGCAGTACTTC. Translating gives CASSSGMGLTSYEQYF.

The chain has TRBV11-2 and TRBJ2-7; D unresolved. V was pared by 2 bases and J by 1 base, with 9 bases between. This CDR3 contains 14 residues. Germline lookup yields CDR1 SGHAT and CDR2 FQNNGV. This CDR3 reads CASSLIRASYEQYF. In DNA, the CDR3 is TGTGCCAGCAGCTTAATAAGGGCTTCCTACGAGCAGTACTTC.